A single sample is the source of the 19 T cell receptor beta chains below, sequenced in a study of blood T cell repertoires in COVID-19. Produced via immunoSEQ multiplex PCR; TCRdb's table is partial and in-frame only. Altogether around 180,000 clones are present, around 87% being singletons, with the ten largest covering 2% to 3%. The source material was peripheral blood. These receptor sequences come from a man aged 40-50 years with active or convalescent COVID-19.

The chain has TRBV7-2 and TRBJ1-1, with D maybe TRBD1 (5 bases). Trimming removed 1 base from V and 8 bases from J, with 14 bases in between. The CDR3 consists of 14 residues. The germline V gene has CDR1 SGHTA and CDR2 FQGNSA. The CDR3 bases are TGTGCCAGCAGCTTAGGGGGGGTCCAGGGCGAAGCTTTCTTT. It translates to CASSLGGVQGEAFF. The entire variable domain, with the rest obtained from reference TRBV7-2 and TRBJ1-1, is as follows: GAGVSQSPSNKVTEKGKDVELRCDPISGHTALYWYRQSLGQGLEFLIYFQGNSAPDKSGLPSDRFSAERTGGSVSTLTIQRTQQEDSAVYLCASSLGGVQGEAFFGQGTRLTVV.

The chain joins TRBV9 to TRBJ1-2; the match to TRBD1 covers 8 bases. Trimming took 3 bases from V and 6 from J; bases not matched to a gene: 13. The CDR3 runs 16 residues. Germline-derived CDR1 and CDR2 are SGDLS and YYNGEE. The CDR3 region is CASSARQGFYGDGYTF. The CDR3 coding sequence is TGTGCCAGCAGCGCACGACAGGGGTTCTATGGGGATGGCTACACCTTC.

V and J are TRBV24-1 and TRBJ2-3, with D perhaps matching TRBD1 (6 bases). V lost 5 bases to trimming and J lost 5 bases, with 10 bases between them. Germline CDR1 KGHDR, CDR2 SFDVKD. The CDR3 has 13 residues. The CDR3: CATSVQGLDTQYF. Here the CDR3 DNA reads TGTGCCACCAGTGTACAGGGATTAGATACGCAGTATTTT.

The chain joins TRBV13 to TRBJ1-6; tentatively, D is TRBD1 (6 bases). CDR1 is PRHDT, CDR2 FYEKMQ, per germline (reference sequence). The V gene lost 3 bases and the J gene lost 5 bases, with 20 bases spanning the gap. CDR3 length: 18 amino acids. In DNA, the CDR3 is TGTGCCAGCAGCTTGAGTGGCCCCCAGGGGCGAGATAATTCACCCCTCCACTTT. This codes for CASSLSGPQGRDNSPLHF.

DNA of the CDR3: TGTGCCAGCAGCGCCGGGTCTGGCTCCTATAATTCACCCCTCCACTTT. This translates into CASSAGSGSYNSPLHF. The gene calls are TRBV7-9 and TRBJ1-6, with unresolved D. There are 16 residues in the CDR3. V gave up 5 bases and J gave up 0 bases, with 11 bases separating them. Germline lookup yields CDR1 SEHNR and CDR2 FQNEAQ (reference sequence).

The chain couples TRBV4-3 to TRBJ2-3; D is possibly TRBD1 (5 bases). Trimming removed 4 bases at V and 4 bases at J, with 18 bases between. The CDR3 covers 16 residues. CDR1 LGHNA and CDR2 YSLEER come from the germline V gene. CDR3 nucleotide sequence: TGCGCCAGCAGCCCCGAGGACAAAGGGCTGGCAGATACGCAGTATTTT. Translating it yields CASSPEDKGLADTQYF.

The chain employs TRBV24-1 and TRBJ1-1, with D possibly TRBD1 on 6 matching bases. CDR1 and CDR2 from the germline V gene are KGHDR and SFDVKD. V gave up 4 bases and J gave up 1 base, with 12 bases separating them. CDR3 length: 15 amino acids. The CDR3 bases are TGTGCCACCAGTGAAGGGGGGGCGGGGAACACTGAAGCTTTCTTT. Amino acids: CATSEGGAGNTEAFF.

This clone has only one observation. This chain's CDR3 is CASSLRPGLLLEAFF. DNA for the CDR3: TGCGCCAGCAGCTTGCGGCCAGGGCTTCTTTTGGAAGCTTTCTTT. The rearrangement links TRBV5-1 to TRBJ1-1; the D gene is possibly TRBD1 (5 bases). Per germline, CDR1 SGHRS and CDR2 YFSETQ. V was shortened by 1 base and J by 8 bases, with 18 bases between the two germline ends. The CDR3 sequence is 15 residues long.

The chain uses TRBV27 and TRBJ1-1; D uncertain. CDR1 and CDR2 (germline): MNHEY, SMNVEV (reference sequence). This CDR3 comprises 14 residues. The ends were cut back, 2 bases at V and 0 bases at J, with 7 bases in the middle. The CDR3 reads CASSLEGMNTEAFF. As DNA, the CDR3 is TGTGCCAGCAGTTTAGAGGGAATGAACACTGAAGCTTTCTTT.

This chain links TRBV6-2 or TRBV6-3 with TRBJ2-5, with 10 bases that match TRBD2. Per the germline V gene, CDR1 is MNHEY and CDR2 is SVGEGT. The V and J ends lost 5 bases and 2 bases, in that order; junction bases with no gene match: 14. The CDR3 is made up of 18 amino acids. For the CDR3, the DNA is TGTGCCAGCAGTAAACTTAAACATAGCGGGGGGCTTCAAGAGACCCAGTACTTC. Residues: CASSKLKHSGGLQETQYF.

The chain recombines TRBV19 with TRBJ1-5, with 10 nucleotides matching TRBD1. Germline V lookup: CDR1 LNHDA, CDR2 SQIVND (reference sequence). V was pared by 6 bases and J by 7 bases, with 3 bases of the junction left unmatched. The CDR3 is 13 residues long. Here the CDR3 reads CASSLGQGQPQHF. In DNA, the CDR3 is TGTGCCAGTAGCCTGGGACAGGGGCAGCCCCAGCATTTT. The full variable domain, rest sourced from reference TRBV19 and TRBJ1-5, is DGGITQSPKYLFRKEGQNVTLSCEQNLNHDAMYWYRQDPGQGLRLIYYSQIVNDFQKGDIAEGYSVSREKKESFPLTVTSAQKNPTAFYLCASSLGQGQPQHFGDGTRLSIL.

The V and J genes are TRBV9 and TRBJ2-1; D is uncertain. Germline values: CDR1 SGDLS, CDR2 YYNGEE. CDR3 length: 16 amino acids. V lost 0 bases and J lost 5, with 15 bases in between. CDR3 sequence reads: CASSVGVTHPDNEQFF. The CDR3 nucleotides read TGTGCCAGCAGCGTAGGGGTGACACACCCTGACAATGAGCAGTTCTTC.

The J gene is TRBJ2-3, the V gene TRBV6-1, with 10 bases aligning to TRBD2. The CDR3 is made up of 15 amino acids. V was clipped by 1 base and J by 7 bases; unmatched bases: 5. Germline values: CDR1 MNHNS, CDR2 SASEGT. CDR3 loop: CASSEESGGVNTQYF. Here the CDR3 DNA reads TGTGCCAGCAGTGAAGAGAGCGGGGGGGTGAATACGCAGTATTTT.

In DNA, the CDR3 is TGTGCCTGGGAAAACGCCTTCGACAGGGATGTTGGCTACACCTTC. Translating gives CAWENAFDRDVGYTF. V and J are TRBV30 and TRBJ1-2; 7 bases line up with TRBD1. The CDR3 runs to 15 residues. With V trimmed by 5 bases and J by 7 bases, 16 bases remained unmatched. Germline lookup yields CDR1 GTSNPN and CDR2 SVGIG (reference sequence).

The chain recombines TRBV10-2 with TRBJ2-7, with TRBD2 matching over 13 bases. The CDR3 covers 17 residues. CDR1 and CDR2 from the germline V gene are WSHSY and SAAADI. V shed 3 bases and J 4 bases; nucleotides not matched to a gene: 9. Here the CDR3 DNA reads TGCGCCAGCAGTGATACTTGGACTAGCGGGGGTAAATACGAGCAGTACTTC. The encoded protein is CASSDTWTSGGKYEQYF.

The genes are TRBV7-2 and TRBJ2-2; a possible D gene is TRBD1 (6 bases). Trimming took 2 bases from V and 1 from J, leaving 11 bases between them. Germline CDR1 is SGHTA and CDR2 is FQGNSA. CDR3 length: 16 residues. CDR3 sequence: CASSLQGTRNTGELFF. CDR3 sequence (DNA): TGTGCCAGCAGCTTACAGGGGACACGGAACACCGGGGAGCTGTTTTTT.

The CDR3 here is CASSLAREGRYEQYF. CDR3 bases: TGTGCCAGCAGCTTAGCGAGGGAGGGGAGGTACGAGCAGTACTTC. The chain has TRBV7-8 and TRBJ2-7; 7 bases are a match to TRBD2. V lost 0 bases, J lost 4 bases, and 6 bases stayed unmatched. The length of the CDR3 is 15 residues. In germline, CDR1 is SGHVS, CDR2 FQNEAQ.

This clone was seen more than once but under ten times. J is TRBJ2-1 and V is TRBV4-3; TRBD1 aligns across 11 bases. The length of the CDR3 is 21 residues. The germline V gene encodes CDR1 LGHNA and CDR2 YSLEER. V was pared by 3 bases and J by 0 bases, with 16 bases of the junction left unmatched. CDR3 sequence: CASSHHGQGAKPLSSYNEQFF. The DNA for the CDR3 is TGCGCCAGCAGCCACCACGGACAGGGGGCGAAGCCGCTCAGCTCCTACAATGAGCAGTTCTTC.

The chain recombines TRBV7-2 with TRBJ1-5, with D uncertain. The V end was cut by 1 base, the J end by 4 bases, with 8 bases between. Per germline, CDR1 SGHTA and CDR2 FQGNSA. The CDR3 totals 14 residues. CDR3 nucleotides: TGTGCCAGCAGCTTAGGTCAGATAAATCAGCCCCAGCATTTT. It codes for CASSLGQINQPQHF.